The clone carrying this T cell receptor (beta chain) was recorded at least ten times. The entry originates in a study of T cells in Graves' hyperthyroidism and ophthalmopathy. TCR beta CDR3 region amplification was performed from RNA transcripts. An initial round of RT-PCR targeting the TCR CDR3 relied on the HTBI primer set. TCRdb itself ran the multiplex PCR reads through MiXCR, one entry per CDR3 protein. This table has over 450,000 distinct CDR3 sequences, 17% appearing once. Active moderate-to-severe ophthalmopathy, Clinical Activity Score at least 3, NOSPECS at least 4, under 3 months' duration. Reasons for excluding patients were uncontrolled infection, other autoimmune disease, pregnancy or lactation. Each diagnosis drew on symptoms, thyroxine, TRAb, thyroid ultrasound and orbital computed tomography findings. The V and J ends lost 3 bases and 11 bases respectively, with 19 bases between them. This CDR3 has 14 amino acids. Germline CDR1 reads SGHTA; CDR2 reads FQGNSA.

The sequencing sample was made of blood. The TCR was taken from a woman aged 18-29 years with Graves' ophthalmopathy. The V call is TRBV7-2, the J call TRBJ1-1; D is ambiguous. The CDR3 region has the DNA TGTGCCAGCAGCTTTCTCGGAATCGAAGGCGAGGCTTTCTTT. Residues: CASSFLGIEGEAFF.